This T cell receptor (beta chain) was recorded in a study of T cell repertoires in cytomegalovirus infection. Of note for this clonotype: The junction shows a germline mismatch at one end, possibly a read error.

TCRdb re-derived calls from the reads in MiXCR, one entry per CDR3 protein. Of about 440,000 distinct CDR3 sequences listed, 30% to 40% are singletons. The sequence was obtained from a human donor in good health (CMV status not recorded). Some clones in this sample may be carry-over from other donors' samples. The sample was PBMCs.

CDR3 bases: TGTGACAGCAGTTTCCGGGACAGGGGGACTGAAGCTTTCTTT. Amino acids: CDSSFRDRGTEAFF. This chain uses TRBV7-2 with TRBJ1-1; 11 bases line up with TRBD1. The CDR3 is made up of 14 amino acids. CDR1 is SGHTA, CDR2 FQGNSA, per germline.